This T cell receptor (beta chain) came from a study of T cells in Graves' hyperthyroidism and ophthalmopathy. Diagnosis relied on clinical symptoms, serum thyroxine and TRAb, thyroid ultrasound and orbital computed tomography. Trimming removed 7 bases at V and 6 bases at J, with 27 bases between. In germline, CDR1 is WSHSY, CDR2 SAAADI. The CDR3 has 17 amino acids. This clonotype occurred a few times. What it recognizes is unknown. It was RNA transcripts that yielded the amplified TCR beta CDR3 regions. With the HTBI primer set, the TCR CDR3 went through a first round of RT-PCR. TCRdb fed the multiplex PCR reads into MiXCR, producing one record per CDR3 protein. The sample has 500,000 to 550,000 distinct CDR3 sequences, roughly 21% seen once; the top ten hold 47%. The study's findings and limits: Through a model of 13 V-J features, ophthalmopathy was separated from stable hyperthyroidism.

The clonotype comes from a man aged 40-55 years with Graves' ophthalmopathy. Sequencing was performed on blood. The genes are TRBV10-2 and TRBJ1-2, with a weak D call TRBD1 (5 bases). The CDR3 bases are TGCGCCAGCATTTATCTCCTGGCGCGGGGGAGGAAGGATGGCTACACCTTC. Its protein is CASIYLLARGRKDGYTF.